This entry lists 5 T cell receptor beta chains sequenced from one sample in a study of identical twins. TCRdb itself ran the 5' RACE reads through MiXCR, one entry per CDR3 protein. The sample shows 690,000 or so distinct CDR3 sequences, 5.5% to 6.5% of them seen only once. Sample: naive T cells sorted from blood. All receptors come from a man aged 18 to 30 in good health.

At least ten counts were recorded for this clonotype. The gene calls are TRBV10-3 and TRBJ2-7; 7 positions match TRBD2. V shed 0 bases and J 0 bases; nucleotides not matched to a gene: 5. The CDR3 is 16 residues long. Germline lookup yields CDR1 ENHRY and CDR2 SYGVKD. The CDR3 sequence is CAISESSGVSSYEQYV. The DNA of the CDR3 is TGTGCCATCAGTGAGTCGAGCGGGGTGAGCTCCTACGAGCAGTACGTC.

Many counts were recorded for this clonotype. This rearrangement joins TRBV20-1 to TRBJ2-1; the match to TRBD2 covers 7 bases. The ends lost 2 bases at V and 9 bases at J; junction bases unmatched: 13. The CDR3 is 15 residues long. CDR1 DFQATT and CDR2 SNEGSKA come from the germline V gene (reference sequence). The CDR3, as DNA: TGCAGTGCTAGATTGCCGGGACTAAGAAATGGTGAGCAGTTCTTC. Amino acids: CSARLPGLRNGEQFF.

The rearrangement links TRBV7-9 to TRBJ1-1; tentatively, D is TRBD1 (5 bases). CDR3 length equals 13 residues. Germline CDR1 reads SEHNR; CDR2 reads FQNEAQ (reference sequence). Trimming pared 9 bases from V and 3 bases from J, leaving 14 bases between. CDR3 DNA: TGTGCCAGTTCTATGGGGGATCACACTGAAGCTTTCTTT. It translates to CASSMGDHTEAFF. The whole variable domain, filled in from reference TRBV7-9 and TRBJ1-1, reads DTGVSQNPRHKITKRGQNVTFRCDPISEHNRLYWYRQTLGQGPEFLTYFQNEAQLEKSRLLSDRFSAERPKGSFSTLEIQRTEQGDSAMYLCASSMGDHTEAFFGQGTRLTVV.

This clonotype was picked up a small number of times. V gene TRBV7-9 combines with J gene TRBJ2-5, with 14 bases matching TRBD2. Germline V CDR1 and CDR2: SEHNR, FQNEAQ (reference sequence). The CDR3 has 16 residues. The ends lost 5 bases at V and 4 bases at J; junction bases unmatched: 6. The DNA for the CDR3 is TGTGCCAGCAGCCCAGGGACTAGCGGGAGACGAGAGACCCAGTACTTC. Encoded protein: CASSPGTSGRRETQYF.

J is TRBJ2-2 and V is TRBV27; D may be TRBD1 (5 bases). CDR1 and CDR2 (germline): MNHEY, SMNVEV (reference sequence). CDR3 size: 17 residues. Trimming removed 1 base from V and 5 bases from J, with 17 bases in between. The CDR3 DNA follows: TGTGCCAGCAGTTTATGGGTTAAGGCAGGGCTGACCGGGGAGCTGTTTTTT. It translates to CASSLWVKAGLTGELFF.